The 12 T cell receptor beta chains below all came from one sample that was sequenced in a study of T-cell memory formation after mild COVID-19. TCRdb fed the 5' RACE reads into MiXCR, producing one record per CDR3 protein. The table has a few hundred thousand distinct CDR3 sequences, approximately 10% seen once. The sequenced sample consisted of PBMCs or a T cell subset sorted from them (not recorded which). Every receptor here comes from a man younger than 30 who had mild COVID-19 (a few samples of this study predate the infection). Cell type and time point are not known.

Ten or more counts support this clonotype. This chain joins TRBV5-1 and TRBJ2-3; D is perhaps TRBD1 or TRBD2 (5 bases each). Germline CDR1 SGHRS, CDR2 YFSETQ. The CDR3 contains 15 residues. V gave up 0 bases and J gave up 2 bases, with 10 bases separating them. The CDR3 DNA follows: TGCGCCAGCAGCTTGGAAGGGACCCACACAGATACGCAGTATTTT. Its translation is CASSLEGTHTDTQYF.

There are a few counts of this clonotype. The rearrangement links TRBV6-2 or TRBV6-3 to TRBJ1-2; a weak D match, TRBD1 (6 bases). The V and J ends lost 4 bases and 4 bases respectively, with 19 bases between them. Germline V CDR1 and CDR2: MNHEY, SVGEGT. This CDR3 has 16 amino acids. The CDR3 protein is CASSSVLKDRLYGYTF. In DNA, the CDR3 is TGTGCCAGCAGTTCCGTCCTGAAAGACAGGCTCTATGGCTACACCTTC.

The CDR3 DNA reads as TGTGCCAGCAGCGACAGGGATGAAAAACTGTTTTTT. This sequence encodes CASSDRDEKLFF. J is TRBJ1-4 and V is TRBV12-3 or TRBV12-4, with 7 nucleotides matching TRBD1. CDR3 length: 12 residues. Trimming cost V 6 bases and J 6 bases; bases outside gene matches: 1.

This clonotype was seen more than once but under ten times. The chain is built from TRBV4-1 and TRBJ2-7, with D perhaps matching TRBD1 or TRBD2 (5 bases each). The length of the CDR3 is 15 residues. Per germline, CDR1 MGHRA and CDR2 YSYEKL. Trimming pared 5 bases from V and 7 bases from J, leaving 21 bases between. The DNA of the CDR3 is TGCGCCAGCAGCGCAAGGCCCCGGGGCCCCCTGGAGCAGTACTTC. Amino acids: CASSARPRGPLEQYF.

This clonotype was observed a handful of times. The chain recombines TRBV28 with TRBJ2-7; 10 bases map to TRBD1. With V trimmed by 5 bases and J by 3 bases, 10 bases remained unmatched. Germline V gene lookup returns CDR1 MDHEN and CDR2 SYDVKM. This CDR3 has 16 residues. CDR3 DNA: TGTGCCAGCAGTGCGACAGGGGGCAGATCTTACTACGAGCAGTACGTC. Amino acids: CASSATGGRSYYEQYV.

The chain joins TRBV12-3 or TRBV12-4 to TRBJ1-2; D is unresolved. The CDR3 length is 14 residues. V lost 5 bases, J lost 8 bases, and 18 bases lay in between. CDR3 bases: TGTGCCAGCAGTCCCCCTCGGGTCGTCTGGGGCTACACCTTC. Its protein is CASSPPRVVWGYTF.

This clonotype was found a few times. J is TRBJ1-2 and V is TRBV18; D remains ambiguous. The CDR3 length is 13 residues. V was pared by 3 bases and J by 8 bases, with 13 bases between. Germline CDR1 and CDR2: KGHSH and LQKENI. The CDR3 region has the DNA TGTGCCAGCTCACCGGCCCAATGGAGCGGCTACACCTTC. The encoded protein is CASSPAQWSGYTF.

The V and J genes are TRBV6-5 and TRBJ2-6; 7 nucleotides agree with TRBD1. The CDR3 runs to 20 residues. Germline CDR1 is MNHEY and CDR2 is SVGAGI. V was clipped by 3 bases and J by 0 bases; unmatched bases: 14. Here the CDR3 DNA reads TGTGCCAGCAGTTATAGGGGCGGGCGACAGGGCGCCTCTGGGGCCAACGTCCTGACTTTC. Translation: CASSYRGGRQGASGANVLTF.

The rearrangement uses TRBV4-2 and TRBJ2-1; possible D gene TRBD2, 5 bases. Germline loops: CDR1 LGHNA, CDR2 YNFKEQ. The CDR3 spans 16 residues. The ends were cut back, 1 base at V and 3 bases at J, with 13 bases in the middle. CDR3 bases: TGTGCCAGCAGCCAAGTTGGCGGTCGGGACTACAATGAGCAGTTCTTC. Residues: CASSQVGGRDYNEQFF.

This clonotype turned up a few times. The chain recombines TRBV11-2 with TRBJ2-7; D possibly uses TRBD1 or TRBD2 (5 bases each). The CDR3 is made up of 17 amino acids. Trimming took off 1 base at V and 2 bases at J, with 18 bases between the two ends. Germline V gene sequence: CDR1 SGHAT, CDR2 FQNNGV. CDR3 sequence (DNA): TGTGCCAGCAGCTTAGGAATTGTACCGGGGCACCCCTACGAGCAGTACGTC. Protein sequence: CASSLGIVPGHPYEQYV.

Ten or more counts support this clonotype. The chain links TRBV5-1 to TRBJ2-1; no reliable D call. CDR1 and CDR2 (germline): SGHRS, YFSETQ. This CDR3 has 15 amino acids. V shed 0 bases and J shed 1 base, with 8 bases lying between them. CDR3 nucleotides: TGCGCCAGCAGCTTGGGTCCGCCGTCCTACAATGAGCAGTTCTTC. Protein product: CASSLGPPSYNEQFF.

In this sample, this clonotype turned up a few times. The chain joins TRBV20-1 to TRBJ2-5; D not certain. CDR1 is DFQATT, CDR2 SNEGSKA, per germline (reference sequence). Trimming took off 0 bases at V and 2 bases at J, with 10 bases between the two ends. The CDR3 contains 14 residues. The CDR3 loop reads CSARDRGSQETQYF. The CDR3 DNA follows: TGCAGTGCTAGAGATCGTGGGTCACAAGAGACCCAGTACTTC.